Listed here are 27 T cell receptor beta chains from one sample, sequenced in a study of cytomegalovirus exposure and HLA in healthy donors. The PCR used 60 Vbeta and 13 Jbeta primers. Data came from immunoSEQ multiplex PCR; TCRdb stores just in-frame clones and leaves some out. The sample comprises hundreds of thousands of clones, about 80% of which are singletons, and 0.58% rests with the top ten. Sequencing was carried out using PBMCs. The receptors were sampled from a woman between 35 and 50 years old in good health and CMV-seronegative.

This clone came up once. V usage is TRBV7-9 and J usage is TRBJ1-2, with 12 bases fitting TRBD1. Losses at the gene ends were 1 base for V and 6 bases for J; bases not matched to a gene: 3. CDR1 SEHNR and CDR2 FQNEAQ come from the germline V gene (reference sequence). The length of the CDR3 is 15 residues. DNA for the CDR3: TGTGCCAGCAGCTTAGGGGGACAGGGGGCTGATGGCTACACCTTC. Translated: CASSLGGQGADGYTF.

The rearrangement joins TRBV18 to TRBJ1-4; the match to TRBD1 covers 8 bases. With 3 bases clipped from V and 7 bases from J, the junction kept 7 bases outside the gene matches. The CDR3 spans 15 residues. CDR1 and CDR2 (germline): KGHSH, LQKENI. The CDR3 sequence is CASSPPQGGSEKLFF. Here the CDR3 DNA reads TGTGCCAGCTCACCGCCACAGGGGGGATCTGAAAAACTGTTTTTT.

This clone has only one observation. The chain couples TRBV9 to TRBJ2-3, with TRBD2 matching over 7 bases. Germline CDR1 SGDLS, CDR2 YYNGEE. The CDR3 consists of 16 residues. The ends lost 1 base at V and 2 bases at J; junction bases unmatched: 7. The CDR3 loop is CASSVYGGGLTDTQYF. The DNA for the CDR3 is TGTGCCAGCAGCGTATATGGCGGGGGACTCACAGATACGCAGTATTTT.

The chain carries TRBV5-1 and TRBJ2-1; D is possibly TRBD2 (6 bases). With 4 bases removed from V and 8 bases from J, the gap between germline ends came to 10 bases. The germline V gene encodes CDR1 SGHRS and CDR2 YFSETQ. The CDR3 length is 12 residues. The CDR3, as DNA: TGCGCCAGCAGCCCCGGGGGTGATGAGCAGTTCTTC. Its translation is CASSPGGDEQFF.

V gene TRBV5-4 combines with J gene TRBJ2-5; possibly TRBD1 for D (5 bases). The V and J ends lost 3 bases and 2 bases respectively, with 11 bases between them. CDR1 and CDR2 (germline): SGHNT, YYREEE (reference sequence). This CDR3 spans 14 amino acids. CDR3 nucleotides: TGTGCCAGCAGCTCAACAGGCGAACAAGAGACCCAGTACTTC. Translated: CASSSTGEQETQYF.

The chain couples TRBV19 to TRBJ1-5, with 8 bases that match TRBD1. CDR1 LNHDA and CDR2 SQIVND come from the germline V gene (reference sequence). Trimming took 7 bases from V and 0 from J; bases not matched to a gene: 8. This CDR3 comprises 16 residues. The CDR3 sequence: CASNPRTGNSNQPQHF. CDR3 bases: TGTGCCAGTAACCCCAGGACAGGGAATAGCAATCAGCCCCAGCATTTT.

The chain joins TRBV30 to TRBJ2-7; a possible D gene is TRBD2 (5 bases). Germline V gene data show CDR1 as GTSNPN and CDR2 as SVGIG (reference sequence). The CDR3 consists of 14 residues. V shed 5 bases and J shed 0 bases, with 14 bases lying between them. CDR3 protein: CAWSGLSTSYEQYF. CDR3 in DNA: TGTGCCTGGTCTGGACTCAGTACCTCCTACGAGCAGTACTTC.

The chain joins TRBV4-3 to TRBJ2-1, with 8 bases fitting TRBD2. The CDR3 loop spans 16 amino acids. The germline gives CDR1 LGHNA, CDR2 YSLEER. J gave up 6 bases and V 0 bases, and 7 bases lay outside the gene matches. The CDR3 sequence: CASSQDLRGGGNEQFF. The CDR3 region has the DNA TGCGCCAGCAGCCAAGATCTTCGGGGGGGTGGCAATGAGCAGTTCTTC.

V usage is TRBV6-5 and J usage is TRBJ1-2; 8 bases are a match to TRBD1. Germline V gives CDR1 MNHEY, CDR2 SVGAGI. J was trimmed by 3 bases and V by 6 bases; bases with no gene match: 6. The CDR3 length is 14 residues. The CDR3 coding sequence is TGTGCCAGCAGCCCGGGACAGGCGCACTATGGCTACACCTTC. This codes for CASSPGQAHYGYTF.

This clone was seen a single time. The rearrangement joins TRBV7-2 to TRBJ2-1; 9 bases map to TRBD1. CDR3 length: 17 residues. Germline V lookup: CDR1 SGHTA, CDR2 FQGNSA. J lost 8 bases, V lost 5 bases, and 16 bases had no gene match. CDR3 in amino acids: CASSRTGGALTLYEQFF. DNA for the CDR3: TGTGCCAGCAGCCGTACAGGGGGCGCGTTGACTCTTTATGAGCAGTTCTTC.

The J gene is TRBJ1-5, the V gene TRBV2; 7 nucleotides agree with TRBD1. J was trimmed by 3 bases and V by 6 bases; bases with no gene match: 11. Germline CDR1 is SNHLY and CDR2 is FYNNEI. The CDR3 runs 16 residues. The CDR3 DNA reads as TGTGCCAGCAGGGGACCGGGACAGCCCTACAATCAGCCCCAGCATTTT. It is translated as CASRGPGQPYNQPQHF.

The chain employs TRBV27 and TRBJ2-7; 9 bases fit TRBD1. The junction had 6 bases not matched to a gene; V was cut back by 2 bases and J by 7 bases. The CDR3 runs to 14 residues. Germline lookup yields CDR1 MNHEY and CDR2 SMNVEV (reference sequence). CDR3 protein: CASSLGTGLGEQYF. The CDR3 DNA is TGTGCCAGCAGTTTAGGGACAGGGTTGGGGGAGCAGTACTTC.

The chain combines TRBV19 with TRBJ1-1, with unresolved D. Trimming pared 3 bases from V and 6 bases from J, leaving 11 bases between. This CDR3 is built from 13 residues. In germline, CDR1 is LNHDA, CDR2 SQIVND (reference sequence). This chain's CDR3 is CASSIPGRSEAFF. In nucleotides, the CDR3 is TGTGCCAGTAGTATCCCCGGCAGGTCTGAAGCTTTCTTT. The full variable domain, with the rest looked up from reference TRBV19 and TRBJ1-1, is DGGITQSPKYLFRKEGQNVTLSCEQNLNHDAMYWYRQDPGQGLRLIYYSQIVNDFQKGDIAEGYSVSREKKESFPLTVTSAQKNPTAFYLCASSIPGRSEAFFGQGTRLTVV.

This chain links TRBV30 with TRBJ2-7; weak D call: TRBD1 (5 bases). The CDR3 runs 14 residues. Germline values: CDR1 GTSNPN, CDR2 SVGIG (reference sequence). V lost 0 bases, J lost 2 bases, and 11 bases lay in between. CDR3 coding DNA: TGTGCCTGGAGTGTACGGCCAGGGCCCTACGAGCAGTACTTC. It codes for CAWSVRPGPYEQYF.

This clone showed up just a few times. This chain links TRBV6-6 with TRBJ2-7; no definite D call. The CDR3 spans 13 residues. Germline values: CDR1 MNHNY, CDR2 SVGAGI (reference sequence). The V and J ends lost 2 bases and 3 bases respectively, with 8 bases between them. Here the CDR3 DNA reads TGTGCCAGCAGTTACGGGCCCGTCTACGAGCAGTACTTC. As protein: CASSYGPVYEQYF.

The V gene is TRBV12-5, the J gene TRBJ2-5; D is perhaps TRBD2 (5 bases). Per germline, CDR1 LGHNT and CDR2 FRNRAP. The CDR3 contains 12 residues. The V end lost 4 bases, the J end lost 3 bases, and 6 bases lay between the germline ends. CDR3: CASGWGEETQYF. The CDR3 DNA reads as TGTGCTAGTGGTTGGGGAGAAGAGACCCAGTACTTC. The full variable domain, rest sourced from reference TRBV12-5 and TRBJ2-5, is DARVTQTPRHKVTEMGQEVTMRCQPILGHNTVFWYRQTMMQGLELLAYFRNRAPLDDSGMPKDRFSAEMPDATLATLKIQPSEPRDSAVYFCASGWGEETQYFGPGTRLLVL.

The chain combines TRBV9 with TRBJ1-3; D gene uncertain. Germline CDR1 reads SGDLS; CDR2 reads YYNGEE. The CDR3 is 14 amino acids. Trimming removed 5 bases from V and 0 bases from J, with 9 bases in between. The CDR3 coding sequence is TGTGCCAGCAGTGCGGTGAGCTCTGGAAACACCATATATTTT. Its translation is CASSAVSSGNTIYF. The entire variable domain, with the rest obtained from reference TRBV9 and TRBJ1-3, is as follows: DSGVTQTPKHLITATGQRVTLRCSPRSGDLSVYWYQQSLDQGLQFLIQYYNGEERAKGNILERFSAQQFPDLHSELNLSSLELGDSALYFCASSAVSSGNTIYFGEGSWLTVV.

The CDR3 DNA reads as TGTGCCAGCTTAGGACAGTCCTACGAGCAGTACTTC. This codes for CASLGQSYEQYF. This chain connects TRBV7-9 to TRBJ2-7; tentative D call: TRBD1 (6 bases). With 8 bases removed from V and 1 base from J, the gap between germline ends came to 9 bases. The V gene's germline CDR1 is SEHNR and CDR2 FQNEAQ (reference sequence). This CDR3 has 12 amino acids.

This rearrangement joins TRBV7-9 to TRBJ2-7; TRBD2 aligns across 14 bases. The CDR3 spans 16 residues. V shed 1 base, J shed 3 bases, and the junction held 2 bases outside the gene matches. From germline, CDR1 is SEHNR and CDR2 FQNEAQ (reference sequence). The CDR3 nucleotides are TGTGCCAGCAGCTTAGGGACTAGCGGGGGGTTCTACGAGCAGTACTTC. It translates to CASSLGTSGGFYEQYF.

This chain links TRBV28 with TRBJ2-1; 10 bases match TRBD2. Germline-derived CDR1 and CDR2 are MDHEN and SYDVKM. The CDR3 extends over 14 amino acids. Losses at the gene ends were 8 bases for V and 3 bases for J; bases not matched to a gene: 4. CDR3 sequence reads: CASWLAGDYNEQFF. The CDR3 DNA reads as TGTGCCAGCTGGCTAGCGGGGGACTACAATGAGCAGTTCTTC.

J is TRBJ2-3 and V is TRBV6-1, with TRBD2 as a possible D gene (5 bases). V lost 1 base and J 2 bases, leaving 10 bases between the germline ends. CDR3 length: 15 residues. CDR1 and CDR2 from the germline V gene are MNHNS and SASEGT. The CDR3 sequence: CASSEVRGDTDTQYF. The CDR3 DNA reads as TGTGCCAGCAGTGAAGTCCGGGGAGACACAGATACGCAGTATTTT.

This chain uses TRBV7-6 with TRBJ1-2; tentative D call: TRBD1 (6 bases). This CDR3 comprises 13 residues. The V and J ends lost 5 bases and 4 bases respectively, with 11 bases between them. The germline gives CDR1 SGHVS, CDR2 FNYEAQ. The CDR3 nucleotides read TGTGCCAGCAGCCAACAGGGTGGCTATGGCTACACCTTC. The encoded protein is CASSQQGGYGYTF.

This clone was seen once. The chain employs TRBV29-1 and TRBJ1-4, with D unclear. Looked up from germline, CDR1 is SQVTM and CDR2 is ANQGSEA. V lost 4 bases and J 8 bases, leaving 17 bases between the germline ends. The CDR3 runs 14 residues. The CDR3 sequence: CSVVAPGKGEKLFF. DNA of the CDR3: TGCAGCGTTGTGGCACCGGGAAAAGGGGAAAAACTGTTTTTT.

V is TRBV7-2 and J is TRBJ1-3; weak D call: TRBD1 (5 bases). CDR1 is SGHTA and CDR2 is FQGNSA in the germline V gene. This CDR3 contains 14 residues. Between the trimmed V and J ends, which lost 5 bases and 8 bases, there was a span of 16 bases. Here the CDR3 DNA reads TGTGCCAGCAGCCTTTCGAGAGCGGGGGACACCATATATTTT. Its protein product is CASSLSRAGDTIYF.

This chain uses TRBV28 with TRBJ2-4; TRBD2 is a possible D gene (5 bases). V lost 2 bases and J 2 bases, leaving 7 bases between the germline ends. From germline, CDR1 is MDHEN and CDR2 SYDVKM. The CDR3 extends over 14 amino acids. The CDR3 loop is CASSLRRTKNIQYF. DNA of the CDR3: TGTGCCAGCAGTTTAAGGAGGACCAAAAACATTCAGTACTTC.

The chain employs TRBV11-2 and TRBJ2-7; a weak D match, TRBD1 (6 bases). The CDR3 covers 14 residues. Germline CDR1 and CDR2: SGHAT and FQNNGV. The V end lost 2 bases, the J end lost 5 bases, and 13 bases lay between the germline ends. The CDR3 here is CASSLILDSDEQYF. The CDR3 coding sequence is TGTGCCAGCAGCTTAATATTGGACAGTGACGAGCAGTACTTC.

The chain recombines TRBV6-1 with TRBJ1-3; D uncertain. Between the trimmed V and J ends, which lost 8 bases and 0 bases, there was a span of 8 bases. The CDR3 totals 13 residues. Germline values: CDR1 MNHNS, CDR2 SASEGT. CDR3 in amino acids: CASLAGSGNTIYF. The CDR3 nucleotides are TGTGCCAGCCTGGCGGGCTCTGGAAACACCATATATTTT.